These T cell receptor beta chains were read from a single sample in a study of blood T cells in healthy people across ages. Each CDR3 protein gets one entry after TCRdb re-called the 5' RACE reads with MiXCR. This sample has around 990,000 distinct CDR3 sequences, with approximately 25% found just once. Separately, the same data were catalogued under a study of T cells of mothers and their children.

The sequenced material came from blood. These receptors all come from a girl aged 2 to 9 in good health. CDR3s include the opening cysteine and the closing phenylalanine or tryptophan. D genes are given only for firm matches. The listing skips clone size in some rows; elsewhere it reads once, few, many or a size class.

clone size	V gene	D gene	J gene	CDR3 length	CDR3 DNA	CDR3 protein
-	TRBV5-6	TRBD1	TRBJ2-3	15	TGTGCCAGCAGCTTGCGGGACAGGGTATCGGATACGCAGTATTTT	CASSLRDRVSDTQYF
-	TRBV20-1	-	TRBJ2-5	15	TGCAGTGCTAACCAAGAACAGGTCCCACAAGAGACCCAGTACTTC	CSANQEQVPQETQYF
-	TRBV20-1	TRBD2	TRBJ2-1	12	TGCAGTGCTAGGAGCGGGAGGAGTGAGCAGTTCTTC	CSARSGRSEQFF
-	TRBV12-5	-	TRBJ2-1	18	TGTGCTAGTGGTCCCCTACCCAAGGACAGCCGTGGGTACAATGAGCAGTTCTTC	CASGPLPKDSRGYNEQFF
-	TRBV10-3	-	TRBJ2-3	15	TGTGCCTCCCGGGGTGAGCGCGGTGGCACAGATACGCAGTATTTT	CASRGERGGTDTQYF
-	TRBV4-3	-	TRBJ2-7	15	TGCGCCAGCAGCCAAGAGGGGGAAAGGGTCTACGAGCAGTACTTC	CASSQEGERVYEQYF
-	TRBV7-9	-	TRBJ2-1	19	TGTGCCAGCAGCCGGACGAGTGTATGGACGGTGATCTCCTACAATGAGCAGTTCTTC	CASSRTSVWTVISYNEQFF
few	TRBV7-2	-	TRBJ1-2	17	TGTGCCAGCAGCTTAGAGGCAGTCCAGTTAGCTAACTATGGCTACACCTTC	CASSLEAVQLANYGYTF
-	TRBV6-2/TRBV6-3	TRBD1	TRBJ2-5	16	TGTGCCAGCAGTTACCAGGACAGGGCGACCCGAGAGACCCAGTACTTC	CASSYQDRATRETQYF
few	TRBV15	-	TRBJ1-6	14	TGTGCCACCAGCCGGGAGACCGTTAATTCACCCCTCCACTTT	CATSRETVNSPLHF
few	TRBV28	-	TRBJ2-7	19	TGTGCCAGCAGTTTTTGGTCTGTGGCCGGGAGTGACAGGGCGTACGAGCAGTACTTC	CASSFWSVAGSDRAYEQYF
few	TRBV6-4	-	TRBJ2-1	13	TGTGCCAGCAGTGCGAGAGACTTAGGTGAGCAGTTCTTC	CASSARDLGEQFF
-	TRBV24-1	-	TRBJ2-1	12	TGTGCCACCAGTGACATGACCAATGAGCAGTTCTTC	CATSDMTNEQFF
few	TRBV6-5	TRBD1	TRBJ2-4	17	TGTGCCAGCAGTTACTCGTTGGACAGGGTGGGGTTGAACATTCAGTACTTC	CASSYSLDRVGLNIQYF
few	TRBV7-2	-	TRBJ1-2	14	TGTGCCAGCAGCTTCCCGGATCCCGCCTATGGCTACACCTTC	CASSFPDPAYGYTF
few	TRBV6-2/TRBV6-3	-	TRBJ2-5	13	TGTGCCAGCAGTTACCCAGGCCTTCGAGAGCAGTACTTC	CASSYPGLREQYF
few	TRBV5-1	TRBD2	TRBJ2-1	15	TGCGCCAGCAGCTTGTCTAGCGGGGTTACAAGGGAGCAGTTCTTC	CASSLSSGVTREQFF
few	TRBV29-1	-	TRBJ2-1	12	TGCAGCGCAGGCCAGGGAAGCGACGAGCAGTTCTTC	CSAGQGSDEQFF
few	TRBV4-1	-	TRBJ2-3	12	TGCGCCAGCAGCCGCGTCAGGGATACGCAGTATTTT	CASSRVRDTQYF
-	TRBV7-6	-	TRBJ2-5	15	TGTACCAGCAGCTTAGTACCGGGGAACCAAGAGACCCAGTACTTC	CTSSLVPGNQETQYF
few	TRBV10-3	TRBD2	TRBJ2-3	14	TGTGCCATCAGTGGGGGACTAGCTTCAGATACGCAGTATTTT	CAISGGLASDTQYF
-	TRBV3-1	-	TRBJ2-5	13	TGTGCCAGCAGCCAAGAGGAGATGGAGACCCAGTACTTC	CASSQEEMETQYF
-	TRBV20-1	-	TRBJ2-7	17	TGCAGTGCCGAGGGGGAGACCTTTGGCGGGGGCGAGAACGAGCAGTACTTC	CSAEGETFGGGENEQYF
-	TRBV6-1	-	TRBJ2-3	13	TGTGCCAGCAGTGATCGAGACGCAGATACGCAGTATTTT	CASSDRDADTQYF
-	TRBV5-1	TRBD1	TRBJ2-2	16	TGCGCCAGCAGCGCCACAGGGGCCTGGAACACCGGGGAGCTGTTTTTT	CASSATGAWNTGELFF
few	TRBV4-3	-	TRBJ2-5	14	TGCGCCAGCAGCCTCTTGCTTGGCGGGGAGACCCAGTACTTC	CASSLLLGGETQYF
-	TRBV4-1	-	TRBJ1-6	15	TGCGCCAGCAGCCAGTCCAGGGTAATTGGCTCACCCCTCCACTTT	CASSQSRVIGSPLHF
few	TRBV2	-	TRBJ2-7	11	TGTGCCAGCCTGACTAGATCCGAGCAGTACTTC	CASLTRSEQYF
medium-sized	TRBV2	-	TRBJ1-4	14	TGTGCCAGCAACAAGGGGGAGATGGGTGAAAAACTGTTTTTT	CASNKGEMGEKLFF